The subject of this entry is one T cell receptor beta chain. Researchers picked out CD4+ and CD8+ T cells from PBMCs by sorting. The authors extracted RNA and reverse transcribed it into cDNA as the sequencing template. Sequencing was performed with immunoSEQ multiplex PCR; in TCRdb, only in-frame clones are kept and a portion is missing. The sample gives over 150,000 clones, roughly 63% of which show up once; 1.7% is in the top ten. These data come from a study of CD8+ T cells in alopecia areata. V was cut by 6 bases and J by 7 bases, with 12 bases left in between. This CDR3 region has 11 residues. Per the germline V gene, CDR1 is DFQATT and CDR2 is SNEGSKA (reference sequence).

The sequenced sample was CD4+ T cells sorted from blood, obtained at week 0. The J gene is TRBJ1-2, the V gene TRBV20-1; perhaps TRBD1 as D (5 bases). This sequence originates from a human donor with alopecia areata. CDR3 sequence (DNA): TGCAGTGCCGTGGGGGGTTTTGGCTACACCTTC. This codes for CSAVGGFGYTF.